This T cell receptor beta chain stems from a study of cytomegalovirus exposure and HLA in healthy donors. Study observations and caveats: Researchers counted around 180 TCR beta chains as cytomegalovirus-associated.

Both 60 Vbeta primers and 13 Jbeta primers went into the PCR. Repertoires were generated with immunoSEQ multiplex PCR, while TCRdb's copy carries only in-frame clones and drops some. The sample has 150,000 to 200,000 clones, about 80% seen once; the top ten hold around 2.4%. In regard to this clone: Its antigen is as yet unknown. The junction departs from germline at one end; a sequencing error may be responsible.

The specimen sequenced was PBMCs. This clonotype was sampled from a woman under 40 in good health and CMV-seronegative.

The CDR3 sequence: CSSRLQGTEAFF. In DNA form, the CDR3 reads TGTTCCAGCAGGTTACAGGGGACTGAAGCTTTCTTT. This chain links TRBV7-9 with TRBJ1-1, with 7 bases lining up with TRBD1. CDR1 is SEHNR, CDR2 FQNEAQ, per germline (reference sequence). The CDR3 runs to 12 residues. The full variable domain, completed using reference TRBV7-9 and TRBJ1-1, is DTGVSQNPRHKITKRGQNVTFRCDPISEHNRLYWYRQTLGQGPEFLTYFQNEAQLEKSRLLSDRFSAERPKGSFSTLEIQRTEQGDSAMYLCSSRLQGTEAFFGQGTRLTVV.